What follows is one TCR beta chain and its context. Its antigen is not known. Germline V CDR1 and CDR2: SGHVS, FQNEAQ. The CDR3 covers 18 residues. J was trimmed by 4 bases and V by 1 base; bases with no gene match: 12. The sample is drawn from a study of shared clonotypes between healthy human individuals. Across the study: CD4 naive and CD4 memory each took three plates per donor, while CD8 naive took two and CD8 memory one. Whole-study results and caveats: Clonotypes shared by all four donors outscored non-shared clonotypes in generation probability.

As processed by the authors: ImmunoSEQ only sent back junction sequences with no quality scores, so filtering was done differently. Repertoires were generated with immunoSEQ multiplex PCR, while TCRdb's copy carries only in-frame clones and drops some. V and J calls and clone size follow that table, whereas D and trimming were derived from the DNA. This sample has around 1.5 million clones, with roughly 98% found just once. This sequence joins TRBV7-8 and TRBJ2-7; 11 bases match TRBD2. The TCR comes from a man younger than 45 in good health. The sequencing sample was made of naive CD4+ T cells sorted from blood. As for subset: CD45RA+ positively selected. CDR3 residues: CASSLVFYSGRAEYEQYF. The CDR3 region has the DNA TGTGCCAGCAGCTTAGTTTTTTATAGCGGGAGGGCCGAGTACGAGCAGTACTTC.